This T cell receptor (beta chain) emerged from a study of OX40 agonist ivuxolimab in advanced cancers. Study results and caveats: Among some nonresponders, normalized T-cell clonal expansion was also low.

Comment on this clone: What it binds is unknown.

Repertoires were generated with immunoSEQ multiplex PCR, while TCRdb's copy carries only in-frame clones and drops some. The sample comprises roughly 93,000 clones, about 89% of which are singletons, and about 1.6% rests with the top ten. This CDR3 comprises 16 residues. CDR1 is MNHNY and CDR2 is SVGAGI in the germline V gene (reference sequence). V lost 0 bases, J lost 1 base, and 1 base stayed unmatched. The specimen comprised CD4+ or CD8+ T cells sorted from blood, sampled in a trial of the OX40 agonist ivuxolimab. The source of this sequence is an adult with an advanced solid tumor such as melanoma, head and neck, liver or kidney cancer. The genes are TRBV6-6 and TRBJ2-2, with TRBD2 matching over 8 bases. CDR3 coding DNA: TGTGCCAGCAGTTACTCTACTAGCGGGAACACCGGGGAGCTGTTTTTT. Its translation: CASSYSTSGNTGELFF.